The rows below give T cell receptor beta chains drawn from one sample of a study of tumor T cells in aggressive B-cell lymphoma. Produced via immunoSEQ multiplex PCR; TCRdb's table is partial and in-frame only. The sample has roughly 11,000 clones, over 75% seen once; the top ten hold 2.2%. Source material: tumor tissue. The receptor set was obtained from an adult with diffuse large B cell lymphoma. The CDR3 runs from the conserved cysteine through the conserved F or W. The D gene is left open where the match is weak. The listing skips clone size in some rows; elsewhere it reads once, few, many or a size class.

j_call: TRBJ2-7; v_call: TRBV30; clone_size: once; d_call: .; cdr3_aa: CAWADSGYEQYF; cdr3_nt: TGTGCCTGGGCAGATAGCGGCTACGAGCAGTACTTC
j_call: TRBJ2-1; v_call: TRBV4-2; clone_size: .; d_call: .; cdr3_aa: CASHSQTWRRRINGQQFF; cdr3_nt: TGTGCCAGCCACAGCCAAACTTGGCGACGGCGTATCAATGGGCAGCAGTTCTTC
j_call: TRBJ2-3; v_call: TRBV4-3; clone_size: .; d_call: .; cdr3_aa: CASSGGISTDTQYF; cdr3_nt: TGCGCCTCATCAGGCGGGATTAGCACAGATACGCAGTATTTT
j_call: TRBJ2-7; v_call: TRBV7-8; clone_size: .; d_call: .; cdr3_aa: CASSPRDFPKEQYF; cdr3_nt: TGTGCCAGCAGCCCACGGGACTTCCCTAAAGAGCAGTACTTC
j_call: TRBJ2-7; v_call: TRBV19; clone_size: .; d_call: .; cdr3_aa: CASSSTGTYEQYF; cdr3_nt: TGTGCCAGTAGTTCCACCGGGACCTACGAGCAGTACTTC
j_call: TRBJ2-7; v_call: TRBV5-6; clone_size: .; d_call: .; cdr3_aa: CASSWGPHGVAAEQYF; cdr3_nt: TGTGCCAGCAGCTGGGGTCCACACGGGGTGGCCGCCGAGCAGTACTTC
j_call: TRBJ2-1; v_call: TRBV18; clone_size: .; d_call: TRBD1; cdr3_aa: CASSLGQGYNKQFF; cdr3_nt: TGTGCCAGCTCACTGGGACAGGGGTACAATAAGCAGTTCTTC
j_call: TRBJ2-3; v_call: TRBV12-5; clone_size: .; d_call: .; cdr3_aa: CASGLSGAPTDTQYF; cdr3_nt: TGTGCTAGTGGTTTGTCAGGGGCCCCCACAGATACGCAGTATTTT
j_call: TRBJ2-7; v_call: TRBV4-1; clone_size: .; d_call: TRBD1; cdr3_aa: CASSQLGRTGGGYEQYF; cdr3_nt: TGCGCCAGCAGCCAACTCGGAAGGACAGGGGGCGGCTACGAGCAGTACTTC
j_call: TRBJ1-2; v_call: TRBV5-1; clone_size: .; d_call: TRBD1; cdr3_aa: CASSTDRGNYGYTF; cdr3_nt: TGCGCCAGCAGCACTGACAGGGGCAACTATGGCTACACCTTC
j_call: TRBJ2-1; v_call: TRBV28; clone_size: few; d_call: TRBD2; cdr3_aa: CASSSSGRALGEQFF; cdr3_nt: TGTGCCAGCAGTTCCAGCGGGAGGGCCTTGGGGGAGCAGTTCTTC
j_call: TRBJ2-2; v_call: TRBV4-1; clone_size: .; d_call: .; cdr3_aa: CASRPGTNTGELFF; cdr3_nt: TGCGCCAGCAGACCAGGGACGAACACCGGGGAGCTGTTTTTT
j_call: TRBJ1-4; v_call: TRBV10-3; clone_size: .; d_call: .; cdr3_aa: CASGTGTINEKLFF; cdr3_nt: TGTGCCTCCGGCACCGGGACAATCAATGAAAAACTGTTTTTT
j_call: TRBJ1-4; v_call: TRBV5-3; clone_size: once; d_call: TRBD1; cdr3_aa: CARSFSAQGASEKLFF; cdr3_nt: TGTGCCAGAAGCTTTAGCGCACAGGGGGCGAGTGAAAAACTGTTTTTT
j_call: TRBJ2-7; v_call: TRBV28; clone_size: .; d_call: TRBD1; cdr3_aa: CASSLHYPQPGQAYEQYF; cdr3_nt: TGTGCCAGCAGTTTACACTATCCCCAGCCGGGACAGGCCTACGAGCAGTACTTC
j_call: TRBJ2-3; v_call: TRBV10-2; clone_size: .; d_call: TRBD2; cdr3_aa: CASIEAGGDTQYF; cdr3_nt: TGCGCCAGCATAGAAGCGGGGGGAGATACGCAGTATTTT
j_call: TRBJ2-1; v_call: TRBV27; clone_size: .; d_call: .; cdr3_aa: CASSLSRQGEQFF; cdr3_nt: TGTGCCAGCAGTTTATCGCGGCAGGGAGAGCAGTTCTTC
j_call: TRBJ2-1; v_call: TRBV11-2; clone_size: .; d_call: TRBD1; cdr3_aa: CASSLEWTGEAEQFF; cdr3_nt: TGTGCCAGCAGCTTAGAGTGGACAGGGGAAGCGGAGCAGTTCTTC